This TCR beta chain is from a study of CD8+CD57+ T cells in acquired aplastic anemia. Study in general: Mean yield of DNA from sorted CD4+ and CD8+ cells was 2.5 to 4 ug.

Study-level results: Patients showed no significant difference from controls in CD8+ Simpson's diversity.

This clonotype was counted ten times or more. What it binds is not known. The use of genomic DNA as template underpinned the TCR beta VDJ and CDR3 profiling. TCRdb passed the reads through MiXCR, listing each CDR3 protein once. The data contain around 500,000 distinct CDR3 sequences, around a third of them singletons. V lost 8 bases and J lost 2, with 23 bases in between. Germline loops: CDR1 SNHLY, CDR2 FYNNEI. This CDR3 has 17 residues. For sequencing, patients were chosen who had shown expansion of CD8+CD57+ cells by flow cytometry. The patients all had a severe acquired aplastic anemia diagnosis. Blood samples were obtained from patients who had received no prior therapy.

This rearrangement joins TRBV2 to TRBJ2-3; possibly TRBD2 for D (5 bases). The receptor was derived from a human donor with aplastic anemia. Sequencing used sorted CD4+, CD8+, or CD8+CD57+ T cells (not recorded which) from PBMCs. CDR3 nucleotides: TGTGCCAGCTCCGTGGGGAGACAAGGTGCAATCACAGATACGCAGTATTTT. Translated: CASSVGRQGAITDTQYF. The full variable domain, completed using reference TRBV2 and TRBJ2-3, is EPEVTQTPSHQVTQMGQEVILRCVPISNHLYFYWYRQILGQKVEFLVSFYNNEISEKSEIFDDQFSVERPDGSNFTLKIRSTKLEDSAMYFCASSVGRQGAITDTQYFGPGTRLTVL.